The next 13 T cell receptor beta chains were all read from a single sample in a study of T cell repertoires in cytomegalovirus infection. One entry per CDR3 protein, called by TCRdb with MiXCR from the reads. In the table there are about 530,000 distinct CDR3 sequences, about 26% of which are singletons. The sequencing sample was made of PBMCs. The receptors come from a human donor in good health (CMV status not recorded). Some clones in this sample may be carry-over from other donors' samples.

In its sample, this clonotype was seen many times. This chain links TRBV12-3 or TRBV12-4 with TRBJ1-2; 7 nucleotides agree with TRBD1. Trimming cost V 4 bases and J 6 bases; bases outside gene matches: 5. This CDR3 contains 13 residues. The CDR3: CASSYNRGDGYTF. CDR3 coding DNA: TGTGCCAGCAGTTACAACAGGGGCGATGGCTACACCTTC.

In this sample, this clonotype turned up a few times. V usage is TRBV7-9 and J usage is TRBJ2-7; 9 bases map to TRBD1. CDR1 is SEHNR, CDR2 FQNEAQ, per germline (reference sequence). V lost 5 bases to trimming and J lost 6 bases; unmatched junction nucleotides: 8. The CDR3 has 14 residues. Here the CDR3 reads CASSLLGTGLEQYF. In DNA, the CDR3 is TGTGCCAGCAGCCTCCTAGGGACAGGGCTCGAGCAGTACTTC.

This clonotype was picked up a small number of times. V and J are TRBV7-2 and TRBJ2-3, with D possibly being TRBD2 (5 bases). The CDR3 loop spans 16 amino acids. Between the trimmed V and J ends, which lost 2 bases and 0 bases, there was a span of 12 bases. From germline, CDR1 is SGHTA and CDR2 FQGNSA. CDR3 protein: CASSLSSDGSTDTQYF. The CDR3 DNA reads TGTGCCAGCAGCTTAAGTAGCGATGGGAGCACAGATACGCAGTATTTT.

This clonotype was counted between two and nine times. This rearrangement joins TRBV24-1 to TRBJ2-6; D may match TRBD1 or TRBD2 (5 bases each). Trimming removed 3 bases at V and 1 base at J, with 21 bases between. The germline gives CDR1 KGHDR, CDR2 SFDVKD. The CDR3 runs 20 residues. The CDR3 DNA is TGTGCCACCAGTGATCCCCTAAGGCCGGGACCCAGTTCTGGGGCCAACGTCCTGACTTTC. It specifies CATSDPLRPGPSSGANVLTF.

The chain employs TRBV4-1 and TRBJ1-2; D gene uncertain. V was cut by 1 base and J by 2 bases, with 14 bases left in between. The CDR3 is 16 amino acids. CDR1 and CDR2 (germline): MGHRA, YSYEKL. The CDR3 is CASSQVPGSLNYGYTF. CDR3 nucleotides: TGCGCCAGCAGCCAAGTGCCAGGATCCTTAAACTATGGCTACACCTTC.

A few counts support this clonotype. The chain has TRBV11-2 and TRBJ2-3, with a tentative D call TRBD2 (6 bases). The length of the CDR3 is 16 residues. Germline V gene lookup returns CDR1 SGHAT and CDR2 FQNNGV. Trimming removed 5 bases at V and 2 bases at J, with 17 bases between. CDR3 protein: CASSALGGANTDTQYF. The CDR3 DNA sequence: TGTGCCAGCAGCGCCCTGGGCGGGGCCAACACAGATACGCAGTATTTT.

Ten or more counts support this clonotype. The chain recombines TRBV7-2 with TRBJ2-2; no firm D call. V gave up 1 base and J gave up 4 bases, with 7 bases separating them. Per germline, CDR1 SGHTA and CDR2 FQGNSA. The CDR3 totals 14 residues. For the CDR3, the DNA is TGTGCCAGCAGCTTAGGGGCGCGCACCGGGGAGCTGTTTTTT. This sequence encodes CASSLGARTGELFF.

This clonotype was detected a few times. This chain connects TRBV6-1 to TRBJ2-7; 7 nucleotides match TRBD1. The CDR3 length is 14 residues. With V trimmed by 5 bases and J by 6 bases, 10 bases remained unmatched. CDR1 and CDR2 (germline): MNHNS, SASEGT. The CDR3 protein is CASSNPRGIGEQYV. CDR3 coding DNA: TGTGCCAGCAGTAATCCCAGGGGGATAGGCGAGCAGTACGTC.

This sequence joins TRBV6-5 and TRBJ2-3; the D gene is possibly TRBD2 (5 bases). Looked up from germline, CDR1 is MNHEY and CDR2 is SVGAGI. There are 15 residues in the CDR3. The ends were cut back, 2 bases at V and 2 bases at J, with 11 bases in the middle. CDR3 residues: CASSYKDSSTDTQYF. The CDR3 DNA reads TGTGCCAGCAGTTACAAGGACTCGTCCACAGATACGCAGTATTTT.

The rearrangement links TRBV27 to TRBJ2-3; TRBD1 agrees at 9 bases. Germline lookup yields CDR1 MNHEY and CDR2 SMNVEV (reference sequence). The V segment lost 2 bases and the J segment 3 bases; nucleotides outside the gene matches: 6. The CDR3 totals 16 residues. The CDR3 reads CASSLGWGQGTDTQYF. The DNA for the CDR3 is TGTGCCAGCAGTTTAGGTTGGGGACAGGGAACAGATACGCAGTATTTT.

The rearrangement joins TRBV11-2 to TRBJ2-3; unclear D gene. V lost 0 bases to trimming and J lost 6 bases, with 10 bases between them. CDR1 is SGHAT, CDR2 FQNNGV, per germline. The CDR3 totals 14 residues. CDR3 protein: CASSLDTPRDTQYF. The CDR3, as DNA: TGTGCCAGCAGCTTAGATACCCCCAGGGATACGCAGTATTTT.

This clonotype appeared a few times. V is TRBV10-3 and J is TRBJ2-2; the match to TRBD1 covers 10 bases. This CDR3 region has 18 residues. Germline-derived CDR1 and CDR2 are ENHRY and SYGVKD. V was pared by 0 bases and J by 5 bases, with 9 bases of the junction left unmatched. The CDR3 DNA is TGTGCCATCAGTGAGTCGGGACAGGGGCCAACGAGGACCGGGGAGCTGTTTTTT. This sequence encodes CAISESGQGPTRTGELFF.

This chain uses TRBV7-8 with TRBJ2-3; TRBD2 agrees at 7 bases. There are 17 residues in the CDR3. Germline V gene data show CDR1 as SGHVS and CDR2 as FQNEAQ. Trimming took 1 base from V and 0 from J; bases not matched to a gene: 7. The DNA for the CDR3 is TGTGCCAGCAGCTTAGGAACTAGCGTATATAGCACAGATACGCAGTATTTT. Residues: CASSLGTSVYSTDTQYF.